The clone carrying this T cell receptor (beta chain) was observed many times. This sample was included in a study of read filtering for tumor transcriptome and immune sequencing. This library used around 400 ng RNA and molecular barcoded adaptors spanning alpha/delta and beta/gamma chains. TCRdb called the reads again in MiXCR, with one record for every CDR3 protein. The table includes some 130,000 distinct CDR3 sequences, 10% to 15% detected once. Germline CDR1 is DFQATT and CDR2 is SNEGSKA (reference sequence). V lost 0 bases to trimming and J lost 3 bases, with 11 bases between them. The CDR3 consists of 15 residues.

Source material: a population of CD138-negative cells sorted from bone marrow. The origin of this receptor is a donor aged 40 or over with multiple myeloma. V gene TRBV20-1 combines with J gene TRBJ1-4, with D perhaps matching TRBD1 (5 bases). This chain's CDR3 is CSARDGGTANEKLFF. The CDR3, as DNA: TGCAGTGCTAGAGATGGAGGGACCGCTAATGAAAAACTGTTTTTT.